These 32 T cell receptor beta chains share one sample of origin, sequenced in a study of response to subunit inactivated influenza vaccine. In TCRdb, the RT-PCR reads were re-called with MiXCR into one record per CDR3 protein. The sample records roughly 700,000 distinct CDR3 sequences, 11% to 15% being singletons. The starting material was PBMCs from blood, obtained less than 15 days before vaccination. The receptors shown here come from a man aged 45-60 years who received an inactivated influenza vaccine.

The V gene is TRBV5-6, the J gene TRBJ2-1; 9 bases match TRBD2. The V gene end was trimmed by 4 bases and the J gene end by 5 bases; junction bases not matched to a gene: 7. Germline CDR1 is SGHDT and CDR2 is YYEEEE. This CDR3 has 15 amino acids. The CDR3 loop reads CASSAGLAGDNEQFF. CDR3 in DNA: TGTGCCAGCAGCGCTGGCTTAGCGGGGGACAATGAGCAGTTCTTC.

The gene calls are TRBV20-1 and TRBJ2-1; 8 bases agree with TRBD2. Trimming at V came to 2 bases and at J to 4 bases, leaving 13 bases not matched to a gene. Germline V gives CDR1 DFQATT, CDR2 SNEGSKA (reference sequence). This CDR3 is built from 17 residues. CDR3 residues: CSARQSGGGGNYNEQFF. The DNA of the CDR3 is TGCAGTGCTAGACAGTCAGGCGGCGGGGGGAATTACAATGAGCAGTTCTTC.

This clonotype was counted many times. The chain links TRBV12-3 or TRBV12-4 to TRBJ2-1, with a weak D call TRBD2 (6 bases). V was shortened by 3 bases and J by 0 bases, with 12 bases between the two germline ends. CDR3 size: 16 residues. For the CDR3, the DNA is TGTGCCAGCAGTTTTCCCGGGGGAAGCTCCTACAATGAGCAGTTCTTC. Translation gives CASSFPGGSSYNEQFF.

The rearrangement links TRBV5-1 to TRBJ2-2, with 9 bases identical to TRBD1. The trim removed 7 bases at V and 7 bases at J, leaving 14 bases unmatched. From germline, CDR1 is SGHRS and CDR2 YFSETQ. The CDR3 runs to 16 residues. Here the CDR3 reads CASGPGQGPLGGELFF. The CDR3 DNA reads as TGCGCCAGCGGACCGGGACAGGGACCCCTAGGCGGGGAGCTGTTTTTT.

This clonotype was seen a few times. The chain joins TRBV10-3 to TRBJ2-7; D is undetermined. Trimming left V 0 bases short and J 1 base short, with 7 bases between. The CDR3 spans 14 residues. Germline V gives CDR1 ENHRY, CDR2 SYGVKD. In DNA form, the CDR3 reads TGTGCCATCAGTGAGTCGATTAGTTCCTACGAGCAGTACTTC. Its protein product is CAISESISSYEQYF.

This clonotype was detected only a few times. The rearrangement links TRBV28 to TRBJ2-7; D not resolved. The CDR3 length is 14 residues. Trimming pared 3 bases from V and 2 bases from J, leaving 11 bases between. Germline CDR1 reads MDHEN; CDR2 reads SYDVKM. CDR3 in amino acids: CASSFFLDTYEQYF. The DNA of the CDR3 is TGTGCCAGCAGTTTTTTCCTGGATACCTACGAGCAGTACTTC.

The J gene is TRBJ1-1, the V gene TRBV5-1; TRBD1 agrees at 10 bases. Trimming took 3 bases from V and 1 from J; bases not matched to a gene: 9. CDR3 length: 17 amino acids. CDR1 and CDR2 (germline): SGHRS, YFSETQ. The CDR3 nucleotides are TGCGCCAGCAGCTATTCCGGGACAGGGGTCGGGAACACTGAAGCTTTCTTT. Translated, it gives CASSYSGTGVGNTEAFF.

This clonotype appeared many times. Mismatch with germline at one junction end may stem from a read error. V usage is TRBV5-1 and J usage is TRBJ2-2; D remains ambiguous. The CDR3 loop spans 14 amino acids. Per the germline V gene, CDR1 is SGHRS and CDR2 is YFSETQ. CDR3 residues: CASSLAPNTGELFF. CDR3 bases: TGTGCCAGCAGCTTAGCACCGAACACCGGGGAGCTGTTTTTT.

This CDR3 reads CASSPGTSGTERGQFF. CDR3 DNA sequence: TGTGCCAGCAGCCCGGGGACTAGCGGGACCGAGAGGGGGCAGTTCTTC. The rearrangement links TRBV7-9 to TRBJ2-1; 13 bases fit TRBD2. V trimming: 5 bases; J trimming: 12 bases; junction bases outside the gene matches: 13. Germline V gene sequence: CDR1 SEHNR, CDR2 FQNEAQ (reference sequence). This CDR3 spans 16 amino acids.

This clonotype came up many times. The chain has TRBV11-2 and TRBJ2-7; possibly TRBD1 for D (5 bases). V was cut by 6 bases and J by 9 bases, with 21 bases left in between. This CDR3 is 14 amino acids long. The germline gives CDR1 SGHAT, CDR2 FQNNGV. The CDR3 loop reads CASRSDLKGIGQYF. The CDR3 DNA sequence: TGTGCCAGCAGATCAGACTTGAAGGGGATTGGGCAGTACTTC.

In this sample, this clonotype turned up a few times. CDR3 protein: CAWSVQGYEQYF. Written as DNA, the CDR3 is TGTGCCTGGAGTGTACAGGGTTACGAGCAGTACTTC. The chain has TRBV30 and TRBJ2-7; tentatively, D is TRBD1 (6 bases). The CDR3 totals 12 residues. CDR1 GTSNPN and CDR2 SVGIG come from the germline V gene (reference sequence). V was trimmed by 0 bases and J by 4 bases, leaving 7 bases between them.

This chain uses TRBV11-3 with TRBJ2-3, with 11 bases identical to TRBD2. The length of the CDR3 is 16 residues. The V gene end was trimmed by 1 base and the J gene end by 6 bases; junction bases not matched to a gene: 6. Germline-derived CDR1 and CDR2 are SGHNT and YENEEA. CDR3 nucleotide sequence: TGTGCCAGCAGCTTAGTAGCGGGGGGGCCTTGGGATACGCAGTATTTT. Amino acids: CASSLVAGGPWDTQYF.

The chain joins TRBV12-3 or TRBV12-4 to TRBJ2-3; D possibly corresponds to TRBD2 (6 bases). V lost 3 bases, J lost 7 bases, and 11 bases lay in between. There are 13 residues in the CDR3. The CDR3 is CASSFTGSYTQYF. The CDR3 DNA is TGTGCCAGCAGTTTCACCGGGAGTTATACGCAGTATTTT.

The chain combines TRBV27 with TRBJ2-1, with 7 bases fitting TRBD1. Germline V CDR1 and CDR2: MNHEY, SMNVEV (reference sequence). This CDR3 spans 14 amino acids. After removal of 4 bases from V and 5 bases from J, the junction contained 5 bases not matched to a gene. CDR3 coding DNA: TGTGCCAGCAGTTCGGGACAGTTCAACAATGAGCAGTTCTTC. Protein: CASSSGQFNNEQFF.

The rearrangement links TRBV4-3 to TRBJ2-2, with TRBD2 matching 8 bases. There are 16 residues in the CDR3. CDR1 and CDR2 from the germline V gene are LGHNA and YSLEER. Trimming removed 0 bases from V and 1 base from J; junction bases left unmatched: 1. CDR3 loop: CASSQDSGGNTGELFF. In nucleotides, the CDR3 is TGCGCCAGCAGCCAAGACAGCGGGGGGAACACCGGGGAGCTGTTTTTT.

This clonotype occurred many times. The V call is TRBV12-3 or TRBV12-4, the J call TRBJ2-2; 7 bases are shared with TRBD2. This CDR3 has 20 residues. Germline trimming cut 0 bases from V and 3 bases from J; bases unmatched to any gene: 16. The CDR3 sequence is CASSLALFNGGTLYTGELFF. Written as DNA, the CDR3 is TGTGCCAGCAGTTTAGCGCTATTTAACGGGGGGACCCTTTACACCGGGGAGCTGTTTTTT.

This clonotype was recorded a few times. V is TRBV24-1 and J is TRBJ2-3; weak D call: TRBD1 (5 bases). The CDR3 runs to 15 residues. The germline gives CDR1 KGHDR, CDR2 SFDVKD. The germline V and J ends were trimmed by 10 bases and 4 bases, with 20 bases remaining between them. In DNA form, the CDR3 reads TGTGCCACGCAATCGACAGATCCTGCTTCAGATACGCAGTATTTT. This gives the protein CATQSTDPASDTQYF.

This clonotype was seen more than once but under ten times. This chain links TRBV6-5 with TRBJ2-7; 15 bases match TRBD2. CDR1 is MNHEY and CDR2 is SVGAGI in the germline V gene. Trimming at V came to 4 bases and at J to 2 bases, leaving 12 bases not matched to a gene. This CDR3 has 19 amino acids. This CDR3 is CASSSEPGLAGGRTYEQYF. In DNA form, the CDR3 reads TGTGCCAGCAGTTCGGAACCGGGACTAGCGGGAGGAAGGACCTACGAGCAGTACTTC.

The table lists this clonotype with a few counts. The CDR3 loop is CASSSTRTVPSGNTIYF. CDR3 in DNA: TGTGCCAGCAGTTCAACTAGGACAGTTCCCTCTGGAAACACCATATATTTT. This chain joins TRBV6-5 and TRBJ1-3, with D perhaps matching TRBD1 (6 bases). CDR3 length: 17 amino acids. Germline V CDR1 and CDR2: MNHEY, SVGAGI. V was pared by 4 bases and J by 0 bases, with 16 bases between.

The chain recombines TRBV10-3 with TRBJ2-7, with D perhaps matching TRBD1 (6 bases). Trimming stripped 5 bases from V and 1 base from J, with 9 bases between. This CDR3 region has 13 residues. Germline CDR1 ENHRY, CDR2 SYGVKD. DNA for the CDR3: TGTGCCATCAGTAGAGGACAGTCCTACGAGCAGTACTTC. Its translation: CAISRGQSYEQYF.

This clonotype was counted between two and nine times. The J gene is TRBJ2-3, the V gene TRBV28, with 10 bases identical to TRBD1. Trimming took 6 bases from V and 4 from J; bases not matched to a gene: 10. This CDR3 comprises 16 residues. The germline V gene encodes CDR1 MDHEN and CDR2 SYDVKM. The CDR3 DNA follows: TGTGCCAGCAGAGCCTCGGCAGGACAGGGGGCAGATACGCAGTATTTT. Its protein product is CASRASAGQGADTQYF.

This clonotype appeared a few times. The chain carries TRBV21-1 and TRBJ1-1. TRBV21-1 is noted as a pseudogene. The CDR3 runs to 14 residues. CDR3 bases: TGTGCCAGCAGCAACGGCGGGCTGAACACTGAAGCTTTCTTT. Translated: CASSNGGLNTEAFF.

This clonotype turned up a few times. The V and J genes are TRBV10-1 and TRBJ2-3; tentatively, D is TRBD1 or TRBD2 (5 bases each). Germline V gene lookup returns CDR1 WNHNN and CDR2 SYGVQD (reference sequence). The CDR3 covers 14 residues. The germline V and J ends were trimmed by 6 bases and 6 bases, with 16 bases remaining between them. CDR3 nucleotides: TGCGCCAGCAGCTTTGGACATACGGGGGATACGCAGTATTTT. Protein sequence: CASSFGHTGDTQYF.

This clonotype was recorded at least ten times. In DNA form, the CDR3 reads TGTGCCAGCAGCTTGGATCTCATGGTAGGGTCAGATACGCAGTATTTT. Translation: CASSLDLMVGSDTQYF. V usage is TRBV5-6 and J usage is TRBJ2-3; D is undetermined. Trimming removed 0 bases from V and 4 bases from J, with 15 bases in between. The CDR3 is 16 residues long. Germline V gene lookup returns CDR1 SGHDT and CDR2 YYEEEE.

Only a few counts were recorded for this clonotype. The CDR3 loop is CASSYDLAGGWNEQFF. The CDR3 nucleotides are TGTGCCAGCAGTTACGACCTAGCGGGGGGGTGGAATGAGCAGTTCTTC. The chain uses TRBV6-5 and TRBJ2-1; 12 positions agree with TRBD2. CDR1 and CDR2 (germline): MNHEY, SVGAGI. J lost 7 bases, V lost 2 bases, and 6 bases had no gene match. CDR3 size: 16 residues.

With respect to this clonotype: One end of the junction fails to match germline, which may point to a read error. This sequence joins TRBV5-6 and TRBJ2-3; 7 bases match TRBD1. CDR1 and CDR2 from the germline V gene are SGHDT and YYEEEE. This CDR3 comprises 17 residues. CDR3 region: CASSFLGPTGLGDTQSF. The CDR3 DNA reads as TGTGCCAGCAGCTTTCTTGGCCCGACAGGGTTGGGAGATACGCAGTCTTTT.

This chain connects TRBV10-3 to TRBJ2-7; D is unclear. The V gene lost 0 bases and the J gene lost 2 bases, with 8 bases spanning the gap. Looked up from germline, CDR1 is ENHRY and CDR2 is SYGVKD. The CDR3 runs to 14 residues. CDR3 in DNA: TGTGCCATCAGTGAGTCCGTCCAAACCTACGAGCAGTACTTC. This sequence encodes CAISESVQTYEQYF.

This clonotype has a single count. The chain links TRBV6-2 or TRBV6-3 to TRBJ1-1; no clear D gene. Germline values: CDR1 MNHEY, CDR2 SVGEGT. V was clipped by 2 bases and J by 0 bases, with 13 bases between them. The CDR3 length is 16 residues. CDR3 coding DNA: TGTGCCAGCAGTTACCCGGTCACACAAATGAACACTGAAGCTTTCTTT. Protein product: CASSYPVTQMNTEAFF.

The chain carries TRBV20-1 and TRBJ2-5; 7 nucleotides align to TRBD1. J gave up 5 bases and V 0 bases, and 6 bases lay outside the gene matches. The CDR3 runs to 14 residues. Germline V gene lookup returns CDR1 DFQATT and CDR2 SNEGSKA (reference sequence). The CDR3 DNA sequence: TGCAGTGCTAGAGAAGGGGGCAGCTGGGAGACCCAGTACTTC. Its translation is CSAREGGSWETQYF.

The V and J genes are TRBV5-1 and TRBJ2-2; D not resolved. Germline lookup yields CDR1 SGHRS and CDR2 YFSETQ. The CDR3 extends over 14 amino acids. V was pared by 2 bases and J by 7 bases, with 12 bases between. This chain's CDR3 is CASSFRPPGGELFF. CDR3 DNA sequence: TGCGCCAGCAGCTTTAGACCCCCCGGCGGGGAGCTGTTTTTT.

Turning to this clonotype: The germline gene is not matched at one end of the junction; a read error may be the cause. V gene TRBV11-3 combines with J gene TRBJ2-1; TRBD2 aligns across 15 bases. The CDR3 has 16 amino acids. Germline V gene sequence: CDR1 SGHNT, CDR2 YENEEA. This CDR3 is CASSQRTSGGASERFF. For the CDR3, the DNA is TGTGCCAGCAGCCAAAGGACTAGCGGGGGGGCTAGTGAGCGGTTCTTC.

This rearrangement joins TRBV28 to TRBJ2-7; 11 nucleotides match TRBD2. CDR1 and CDR2 (germline): MDHEN, SYDVKM. J lost 3 bases, V lost 6 bases, and 7 bases had no gene match. The CDR3 totals 15 residues. This chain's CDR3 is CASSRTSGGYYEQYF. DNA of the CDR3: TGTGCCAGCAGCCGTACTAGCGGGGGATACTACGAGCAGTACTTC.